The rows below give T cell receptor beta chains drawn from one sample of a study of T cell responses to AZD1222 COVID-19 vaccine. Here immunoSEQ multiplex PCR was the method, and the copy in TCRdb shows in-frame clones only, minus some. Among some 95,000 clones listed, over 85% were seen once. Source: peripheral blood, taken on day 0 of MenACWY control vaccination. These receptors were taken from an adult in good health. Both conserved end residues are part of each CDR3. D genes are given only for firm matches. A clone size is listed for some rows: how often the clone was seen (once, few, many), or a class if it is expanded.

V: TRBV7-9; J: TRBJ1-2; D: .; size: .; DNA: TGTGCCAGCAGCTTAGTCCACAGGGAAGGCGGCGGCTACACCTTC; CDR3: CASSLVHREGGGYTF
V: TRBV4-3; J: TRBJ2-1; D: .; size: .; DNA: TGCGCCAGCAGCCTCGCCCTCGGAGGGGTGAGGGAGCAGTTCTTC; CDR3: CASSLALGGVREQFF
V: TRBV18; J: TRBJ2-5; D: TRBD2; size: .; DNA: TGTGCCAGCACCCCGACTAGCGGGTACCAAGAGACCCAGTACTTC; CDR3: CASTPTSGYQETQYF
V: TRBV5-1; J: TRBJ2-5; D: .; size: .; DNA: TGCGCCAGCAGCTTTCAGTCCGAGACCCAGTACTTC; CDR3: CASSFQSETQYF
V: TRBV28; J: TRBJ1-5; D: TRBD1; size: .; DNA: TGTGCCAGCAGCCCCGGACAGGGGGGATGGCAGCCCCAGCATTTT; CDR3: CASSPGQGGWQPQHF
V: TRBV7-9; J: TRBJ1-2; D: .; size: .; DNA: TGTGCCAGCAGCTTAGATGGCAGGGATGGATATGGCTACACCTTC; CDR3: CASSLDGRDGYGYTF
V: TRBV7-6; J: TRBJ2-7; D: TRBD1; size: .; DNA: TGTGCCAGCAGCCCCGGGACAGGGAGCTCCTACGAGCAGTACTTC; CDR3: CASSPGTGSSYEQYF
V: TRBV5-1; J: TRBJ2-3; D: .; size: .; DNA: TGCGCCAGCAGCTTTGAGGGACAGCGGGGAGAGTATTTT; CDR3: CASSFEGQRGEYF
V: TRBV24-1; J: TRBJ2-7; D: .; size: .; DNA: TGTGCCACCAGTTGGTTCTACGAGCAGTACTTC; CDR3: CATSWFYEQYF
V: TRBV7-9; J: TRBJ1-2; D: TRBD1; size: .; DNA: TGTGCCAGCAGCTCCTCCGGGACAGGGAATGGCTACACCTTC; CDR3: CASSSSGTGNGYTF
V: TRBV28; J: TRBJ1-1; D: .; size: .; DNA: TGTGCCAGCAGTTTCTCAGGGTTTGGTGCTTTCTTT; CDR3: CASSFSGFGAFF
V: TRBV7-9; J: TRBJ1-1; D: TRBD1; size: .; DNA: TGTGCCAGCAGCTTAGTGGACAGGGAAGCTTTCTTT; CDR3: CASSLVDREAFF
V: TRBV12-3/TRBV12-4; J: TRBJ1-2; D: .; size: .; DNA: TGTGCCAGCAGTTCCGGGATACAACCTGGCTACACCTTC; CDR3: CASSSGIQPGYTF
V: TRBV3-1/TRBV3-2; J: TRBJ2-7; D: TRBD2; size: .; DNA: TGTGCCAGCAGCCAAGCGGCGGGGGGATCCTACGAGCAGTACTTC; CDR3: CASSQAAGGSYEQYF
V: TRBV29-1; J: TRBJ2-1; D: .; size: .; DNA: TGCAGCGTTGACGGAGGGGGGATATTTTACAATGAGCAGTTCTTC; CDR3: CSVDGGGIFYNEQFF
V: TRBV7-8; J: TRBJ2-7; D: .; size: .; DNA: TGTGCCAGCAGCTTAAGTGTAAATACCAGGGGGGTGAGCTCCTACGAGCAGTACTTC; CDR3: CASSLSVNTRGVSSYEQYF
V: TRBV9; J: TRBJ2-7; D: .; size: .; DNA: TGTGCCAGCAGCGCGAAGGACAGAAGCTCCTACGAGCAGTACTTC; CDR3: CASSAKDRSSYEQYF
V: TRBV20-1; J: TRBJ1-1; D: .; size: .; DNA: TGCAGTGCCCGTAGCACTGAAGCTTTCTTT; CDR3: CSARSTEAFF
V: TRBV4-1; J: TRBJ1-2; D: TRBD1; size: .; DNA: TGCGCCAGCAGCCAAGTTGAGGGGGCGGATGGCTACACCTTC; CDR3: CASSQVEGADGYTF
V: TRBV7-2; J: TRBJ1-5; D: TRBD1; size: .; DNA: TGTGCCAGCAGCTGGGGACAGGGAAGGAATCAGCCCCAGCATTTT; CDR3: CASSWGQGRNQPQHF
V: TRBV4-3; J: TRBJ1-5; D: .; size: .; DNA: TGCGCCAGCAGCCAAGATGGTGGGGGGAATCAGCCCCAGCATTTT; CDR3: CASSQDGGGNQPQHF
V: TRBV30; J: TRBJ1-4; D: TRBD1; size: .; DNA: TGTGCCTGGAGTGCAGGGGGGGGGAATGAAAAACTGTTTTTT; CDR3: CAWSAGGGNEKLFF
V: TRBV7-9; J: TRBJ1-1; D: .; size: .; DNA: TGTGCCAGCAGCTTAGATCAAGGCACTGAAGCTTTCTTT; CDR3: CASSLDQGTEAFF
V: TRBV4-1; J: TRBJ1-5; D: .; size: .; DNA: TGCGCCAGCAGCCAAGAAGGCGGCGGTAGCAATCAGCCCCAGCATTTT; CDR3: CASSQEGGGSNQPQHF
V: TRBV4-1; J: TRBJ1-1; D: .; size: .; DNA: TGCGCCAGCAGCCAAGCCGGGTCAACAGCGGTGGAAGCTTTCTTT; CDR3: CASSQAGSTAVEAFF
V: TRBV2; J: TRBJ1-1; D: TRBD1; size: once; DNA: TGTGCCAGCAGGTACAGGGGTGGAAACACTGAAGCTTTCTTT; CDR3: CASRYRGGNTEAFF
V: TRBV7-3; J: TRBJ2-2; D: TRBD2; size: .; DNA: TGTGCCAGCAGCCCCCTAGCGGGGGGCGACACCGGGGAGCTGTTTTTT; CDR3: CASSPLAGGDTGELFF
V: TRBV20-1; J: TRBJ1-5; D: .; size: once; DNA: TGCAGTGCGAGTGACAGTAGCAATCAGCCCCAGCATTTT; CDR3: CSASDSSNQPQHF
V: TRBV27; J: TRBJ1-1; D: .; size: .; DNA: TGTGCCAGCAGGGGATGGGCTGAAGCTTTCTTT; CDR3: CASRGWAEAFF
V: TRBV2; J: TRBJ2-1; D: TRBD1; size: .; DNA: TGTGCCAGCAGTGAAGCGACAGGGGTTAGCGATGAGCAGTTCTTC; CDR3: CASSEATGVSDEQFF
V: TRBV6-5; J: TRBJ1-2; D: .; size: once; DNA: TGTGCCAGCAGTTACTCGATTGGGGTCTATGGCTACACCTTC; CDR3: CASSYSIGVYGYTF
V: TRBV3-1/TRBV3-2; J: TRBJ2-1; D: TRBD2; size: .; DNA: TGTGCCAGCAGCCAAGTTCAAGCGGGGGGCCGCCAGTTCTTC; CDR3: CASSQVQAGGRQFF
V: TRBV11-3; J: TRBJ2-2; D: .; size: once; DNA: TGTGCCAGCAGCTTAGTACCTAGCATAGACACCGGGGAGCTGTTTTTT; CDR3: CASSLVPSIDTGELFF
V: TRBV6-6; J: TRBJ1-5; D: .; size: .; DNA: TGTGCCAGCAGTTACTCTGACGGGGAATTCCAGCCCCAGCATTTT; CDR3: CASSYSDGEFQPQHF
V: TRBV27; J: TRBJ1-2; D: .; size: .; DNA: TGTGCCAGCAGTTTAAAGACAGCTCCTAACTATGGCTACACCTTC; CDR3: CASSLKTAPNYGYTF
V: TRBV28; J: TRBJ1-2; D: .; size: .; DNA: TGTGCCAGCAGTTTAAACAGGGCCTATGGCTACACCTTC; CDR3: CASSLNRAYGYTF
V: TRBV7-9; J: TRBJ1-1; D: TRBD1; size: .; DNA: TGTGCCAGCAGTTTCTGGGCGGGACAGGGGACTGAAGCTTTCTTT; CDR3: CASSFWAGQGTEAFF
V: TRBV5-4; J: TRBJ2-2; D: .; size: once; DNA: TGTGCCAGCAGCTTGTTGGACGGACTAATCAACACCGGGGAGCTGTTTTTT; CDR3: CASSLLDGLINTGELFF
V: TRBV4-2; J: TRBJ2-1; D: .; size: .; DNA: TGTGCCAGCAGCGACCTTTATGAGCAGTTCTTC; CDR3: CASSDLYEQFF
V: TRBV18; J: TRBJ2-3; D: .; size: .; DNA: TGTGCCACCTCAGGGGTTCTCACAGATACGCAGTATTTT; CDR3: CATSGVLTDTQYF
V: TRBV3-1/TRBV3-2; J: TRBJ2-7; D: .; size: .; DNA: TGTGCCAGCAGCCCGCGGGTTGGGGTATACGAGCAGTACTTC; CDR3: CASSPRVGVYEQYF
V: TRBV5-1; J: TRBJ1-3; D: TRBD1; size: .; DNA: TGCGCCAGCAGCTTGGGGGGACAGGGATCTGGAAACACCATATATTTT; CDR3: CASSLGGQGSGNTIYF
V: TRBV11-2; J: TRBJ1-2; D: .; size: .; DNA: TGTGCCAGCAGCTCGACAGGTCGGCGAGGTCCAAACTATGGCTACACCTTC; CDR3: CASSSTGRRGPNYGYTF
V: TRBV12-5; J: TRBJ1-3; D: .; size: .; DNA: TGTGCTAGTGGCCTGGCCGATGGAAACACCATATATTTT; CDR3: CASGLADGNTIYF
V: TRBV20-1; J: TRBJ1-2; D: .; size: .; DNA: TGCAGTGCTAGAGAACGGGATGGCTACACCTTC; CDR3: CSARERDGYTF
V: TRBV9; J: TRBJ2-2; D: .; size: .; DNA: TGTGCCAGCAGCGTAGGGTTGGTCTCGAACACCGGGGAGCTGTTTTTT; CDR3: CASSVGLVSNTGELFF